The clone carrying this T cell receptor (beta chain) was counted only a few times. Its antigen is unknown. These data belong to a study of lymphopenia after photon versus proton radiotherapy. Study-wide findings and caveats: After lymphocyte nadir, photon-treated repertoires showed oligoclonal expansion, especially CD8+ Temra.

The protocol was immunoSEQ multiplex PCR, while the TCRdb copy is restricted to in-frame clones and leaves out a portion. The table shows 60,000 to 75,000 clones, with approximately 86% occurring only once. The CDR3 has 12 residues. Per the germline V gene, CDR1 is GTSNPN and CDR2 is SVGIG (reference sequence). Trimming stripped 2 bases from V and 7 bases from J, with 11 bases between. The TCR was taken from a man aged 40-49 years with gastric cancer. This chain uses TRBV30 with TRBJ1-2; no clear D gene. Here the sequenced sample was peripheral blood, taken from a patient treated with photon-based radiotherapy. This CDR3 reads CAWSPKGRGYTF. The CDR3 DNA is TGTGCCTGGAGTCCCAAGGGTCGTGGCTACACCTTC. Based on the CDR3 plus reference TRBV30 and TRBJ1-2, the full variable domain is SQTIHQWPATLVQPVGSPLSLECTVEGTSNPNLYWYRQAAGRGLQLLFYSVGIGQISSEVPQNLSASRPQDRQFILSSKKLLLSDSGFYLCAWSPKGRGYTFGSGTRLTVV.